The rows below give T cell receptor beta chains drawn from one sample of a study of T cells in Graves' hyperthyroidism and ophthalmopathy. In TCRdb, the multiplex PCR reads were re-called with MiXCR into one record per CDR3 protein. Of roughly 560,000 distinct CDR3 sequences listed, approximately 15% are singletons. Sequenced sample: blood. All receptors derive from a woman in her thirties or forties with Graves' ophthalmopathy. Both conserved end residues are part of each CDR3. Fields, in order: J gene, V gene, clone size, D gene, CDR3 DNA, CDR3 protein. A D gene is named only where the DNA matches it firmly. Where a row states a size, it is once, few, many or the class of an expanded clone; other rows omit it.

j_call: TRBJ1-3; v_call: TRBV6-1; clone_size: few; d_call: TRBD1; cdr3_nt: TGTGCCAGCAGCCCCCGGGACAGAAATGGAAACACCATATATTTT; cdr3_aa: CASSPRDRNGNTIYF
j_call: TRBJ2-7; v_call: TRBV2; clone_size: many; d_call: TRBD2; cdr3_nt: TGTGCCAGCAGTGGGCGGGAGGGCCGCTACGAGCAGTACTTC; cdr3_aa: CASSGREGRYEQYF
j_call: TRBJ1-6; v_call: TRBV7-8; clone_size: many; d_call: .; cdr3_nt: TGTGCCAGCAGCCCAGGTTGGGGCAGCGATAATTCACCCCTCCACTTT; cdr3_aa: CASSPGWGSDNSPLHF
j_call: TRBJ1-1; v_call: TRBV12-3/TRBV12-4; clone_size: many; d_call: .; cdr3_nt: TGTGCCAGCAGAGCACGGCCCACTGAAGCTTTCTTT; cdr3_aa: CASRARPTEAFF
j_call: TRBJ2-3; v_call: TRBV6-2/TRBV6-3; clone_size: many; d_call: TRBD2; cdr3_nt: TGTGCCAGCAGTTACTCTCCCTTTACTAGCGGGAGAATCACAGATACGCAGTATTTT; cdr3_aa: CASSYSPFTSGRITDTQYF
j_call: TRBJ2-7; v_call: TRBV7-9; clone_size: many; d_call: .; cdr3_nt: TGTGCCAGCAGCTCCAGGGATGGGGGTGCCTACGAGCAGTACTTC; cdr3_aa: CASSSRDGGAYEQYF
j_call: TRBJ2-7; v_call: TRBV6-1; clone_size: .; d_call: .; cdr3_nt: TGTGCCAGCAGCATTGGGGACGGGTCCCTTTACGAGCAGTACTTC; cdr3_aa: CASSIGDGSLYEQYF
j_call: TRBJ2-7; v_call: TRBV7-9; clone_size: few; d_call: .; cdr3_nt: TGTGCCAGCCATGCGACAGGCCCCTACGAGCAGTACTTC; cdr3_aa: CASHATGPYEQYF
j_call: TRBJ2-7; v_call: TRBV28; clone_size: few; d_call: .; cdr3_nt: TGTGCCAGCAGTCCAGCAGGGGATCCTCGCTCCTACGAGCAGTACTTC; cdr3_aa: CASSPAGDPRSYEQYF
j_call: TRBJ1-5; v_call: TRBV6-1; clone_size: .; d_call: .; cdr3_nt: TGTGCCAGCAGTGTGTACGGGAAGCCCCAGCATTTT; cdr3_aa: CASSVYGKPQHF
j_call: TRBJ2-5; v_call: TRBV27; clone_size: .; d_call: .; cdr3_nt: TGTGCCAGCAGTTTATCTAAACTAGGAGGGGGGGAGACCCAGTACTTC; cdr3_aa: CASSLSKLGGGETQYF
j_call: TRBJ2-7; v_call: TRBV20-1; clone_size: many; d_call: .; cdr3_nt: TGCAGTGCTAGAGATTCTAGCGAGAGCTCCTACGAGCAGTACTTC; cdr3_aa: CSARDSSESSYEQYF
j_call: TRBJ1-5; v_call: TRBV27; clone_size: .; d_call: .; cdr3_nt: TGTGCCAGCAGGGTGGGGGGGTATAGCAATCAGCCCCAGCATTTT; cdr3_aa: CASRVGGYSNQPQHF
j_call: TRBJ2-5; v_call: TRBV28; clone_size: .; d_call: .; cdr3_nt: TGTGCCAGCAGTTTCCTCTCCGCGGGCCAAGAGACCCAGTACTTC; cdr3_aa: CASSFLSAGQETQYF
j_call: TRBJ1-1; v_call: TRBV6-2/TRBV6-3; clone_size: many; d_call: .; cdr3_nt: TGTGCCAGCAGCAACCTAGTTCACTACAGAAAGAACACTGAAGCTTTCTTT; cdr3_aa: CASSNLVHYRKNTEAFF
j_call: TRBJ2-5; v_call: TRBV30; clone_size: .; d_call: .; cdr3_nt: TGTGCCTGGAGTCGGGAGTACCAAGAGACCCAGTACTTC; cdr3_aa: CAWSREYQETQYF
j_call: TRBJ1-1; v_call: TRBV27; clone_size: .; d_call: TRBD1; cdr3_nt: TGTGCCAGCAGCCGACGACAGGGGGTTGGCACTGAAGCTTTCTTT; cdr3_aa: CASSRRQGVGTEAFF
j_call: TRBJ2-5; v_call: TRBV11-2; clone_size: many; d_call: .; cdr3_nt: TGTGCCAGCAGCCTTCGGCCTCAAGAGACCCAGTACTTC; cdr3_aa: CASSLRPQETQYF
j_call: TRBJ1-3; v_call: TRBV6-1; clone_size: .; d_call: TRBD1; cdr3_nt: TGTGCCAGCAGTCGGGACAGGGTGCTGGGAAACACCATATATTTT; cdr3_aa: CASSRDRVLGNTIYF
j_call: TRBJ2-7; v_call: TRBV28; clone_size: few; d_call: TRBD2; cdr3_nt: TGTGCCAGCAGCCGCCCCCCACAACTAGCGGGACTCTCCTACGAGCAGTACTTC; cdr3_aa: CASSRPPQLAGLSYEQYF
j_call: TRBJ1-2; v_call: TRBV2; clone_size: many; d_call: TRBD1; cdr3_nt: TGTGCCAGCAGCCGGGACAGGGGCCTTGGCTACACCTTC; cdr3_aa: CASSRDRGLGYTF
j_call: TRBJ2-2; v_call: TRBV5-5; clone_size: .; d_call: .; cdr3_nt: TGTGCCAGCAGCTTGTTCCGGGAGCTGTTTTTT; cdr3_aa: CASSLFRELFF
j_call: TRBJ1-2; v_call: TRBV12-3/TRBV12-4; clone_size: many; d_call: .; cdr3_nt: TGTGCCAGCAGTCCCCCGCCTGGACAGCTAAACTATGGCTACACCTTC; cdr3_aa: CASSPPPGQLNYGYTF
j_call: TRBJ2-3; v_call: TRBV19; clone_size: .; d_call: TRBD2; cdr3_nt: TGTGCCAGTAGTAACCCCGTGGCTAGCGGTACAGATACGCAGTATTTT; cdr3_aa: CASSNPVASGTDTQYF
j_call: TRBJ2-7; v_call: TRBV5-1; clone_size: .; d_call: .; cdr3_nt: TGCGCCAGCAGCTTATTGGGCCAGGGAAGGGAGGAACAGTACTTC; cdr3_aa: CASSLLGQGREEQYF
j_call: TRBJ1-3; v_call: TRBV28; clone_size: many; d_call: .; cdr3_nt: TGTGCCAGCATCGGAAACACCATATATTTT; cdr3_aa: CASIGNTIYF
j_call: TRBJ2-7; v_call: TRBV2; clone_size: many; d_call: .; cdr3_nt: TGTGCCACTCTGCTACCGGGCCCTTCCTACGAGCAGTACTTC; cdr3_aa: CATLLPGPSYEQYF
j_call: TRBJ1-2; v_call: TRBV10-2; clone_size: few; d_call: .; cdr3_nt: TGCGCCAGCAGTGAGAGGTCAGGGAGTGGCTACACCTTC; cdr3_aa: CASSERSGSGYTF
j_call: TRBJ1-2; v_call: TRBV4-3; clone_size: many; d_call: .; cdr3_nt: TGCGCCAGCAGCCCGATGCTTGACTATGGCTACACCTTC; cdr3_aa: CASSPMLDYGYTF
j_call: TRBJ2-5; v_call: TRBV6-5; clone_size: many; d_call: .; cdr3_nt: TGTGCCAGCAGTTACCAAGGAAGCGCCAGGGAGACCCAGTACTTC; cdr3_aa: CASSYQGSARETQYF
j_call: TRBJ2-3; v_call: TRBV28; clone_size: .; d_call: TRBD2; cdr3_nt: TGTGCCAGCAGTTCACCAGGATTAGCGGGAGGGAGCACAGATACGCAGTATTTT; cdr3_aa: CASSSPGLAGGSTDTQYF
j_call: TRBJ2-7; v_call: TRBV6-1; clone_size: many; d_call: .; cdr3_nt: TGTGCCAGCAGCAACGGTGTAGCCCTTTCCTACGAGCAGTACTTC; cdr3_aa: CASSNGVALSYEQYF
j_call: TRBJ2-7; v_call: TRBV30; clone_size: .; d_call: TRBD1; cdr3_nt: TGTGCCTGTTCCAGGACAGGGGTTTACGAGCAGTACTTC; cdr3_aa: CACSRTGVYEQYF